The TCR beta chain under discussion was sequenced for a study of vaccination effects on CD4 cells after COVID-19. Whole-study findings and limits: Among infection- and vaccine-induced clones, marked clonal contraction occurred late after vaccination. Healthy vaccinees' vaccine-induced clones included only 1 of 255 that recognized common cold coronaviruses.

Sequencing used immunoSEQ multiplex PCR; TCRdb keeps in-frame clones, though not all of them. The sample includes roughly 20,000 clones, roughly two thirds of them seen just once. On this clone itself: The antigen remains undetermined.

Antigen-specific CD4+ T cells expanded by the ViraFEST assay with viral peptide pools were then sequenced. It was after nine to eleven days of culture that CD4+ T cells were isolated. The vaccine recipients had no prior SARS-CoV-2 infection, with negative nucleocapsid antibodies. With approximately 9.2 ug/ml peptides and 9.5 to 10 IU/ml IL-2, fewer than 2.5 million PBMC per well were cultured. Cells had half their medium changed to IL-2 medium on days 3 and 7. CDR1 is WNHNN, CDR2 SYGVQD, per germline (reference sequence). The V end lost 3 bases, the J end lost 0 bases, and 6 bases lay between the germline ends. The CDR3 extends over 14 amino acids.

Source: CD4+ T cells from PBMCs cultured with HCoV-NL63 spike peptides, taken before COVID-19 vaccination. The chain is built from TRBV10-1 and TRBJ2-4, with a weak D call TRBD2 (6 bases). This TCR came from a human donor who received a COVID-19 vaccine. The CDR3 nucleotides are TGCGCCAGCAGTGACGGGGGAGCCAAAAACATTCAGTACTTC. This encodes CASSDGGAKNIQYF.